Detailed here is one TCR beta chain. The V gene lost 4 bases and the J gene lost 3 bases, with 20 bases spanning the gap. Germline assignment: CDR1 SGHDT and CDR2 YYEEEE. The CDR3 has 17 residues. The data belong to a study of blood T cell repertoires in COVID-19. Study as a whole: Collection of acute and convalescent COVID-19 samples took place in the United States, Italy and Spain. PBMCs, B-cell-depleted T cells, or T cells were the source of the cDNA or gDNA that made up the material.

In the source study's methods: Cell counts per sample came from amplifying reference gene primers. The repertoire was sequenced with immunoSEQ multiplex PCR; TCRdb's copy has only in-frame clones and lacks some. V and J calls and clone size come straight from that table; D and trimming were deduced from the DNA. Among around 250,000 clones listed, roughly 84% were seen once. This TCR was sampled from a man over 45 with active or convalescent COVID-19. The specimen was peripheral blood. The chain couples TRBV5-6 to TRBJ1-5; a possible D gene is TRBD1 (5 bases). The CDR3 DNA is TGTGCCAGCAGCGGAGCCACACGGGGGGTCTCCAATCAGCCCCAGCATTTT. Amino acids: CASSGATRGVSNQPQHF. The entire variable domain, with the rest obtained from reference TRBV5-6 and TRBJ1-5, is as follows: DAGVTQSPTHLIKTRGQQVTLRCSPKSGHDTVSWYQQALGQGPQFIFQYYEEEERQRGNFPDRFSGHQFPNYSSELNVNALLLGDSALYLCASSGATRGVSNQPQHFGDGTRLSIL.